A few counts support the clone carrying this T cell receptor beta chain. The PCR contained 60 Vbeta and 13 Jbeta primers. TCRdb's table, derived via immunoSEQ multiplex PCR, lists solely in-frame clones and lacks some. The profile covers about 130,000 clones, with 73% appearing a single time and approximately 2.1% taken by the ten largest. This CDR3 has 18 residues. V lost 0 bases and J lost 3; bases outside the gene matches: 14. These data come from a study of cytomegalovirus exposure and HLA in healthy donors. This receptor was obtained from a woman in her thirties or forties in good health and CMV-seropositive. Sequencing was carried out using PBMCs. This sequence joins TRBV5-3 and TRBJ2-7, with 8 bases fitting TRBD2. TRBV5-3 is noted as an ORF with a role that remains uncertain. As DNA, the CDR3 is TGTGCCAGAAGCTTGGCTTCCTGGACAACTAGCGGACGCTACGAGCAGTACTTC. It translates to CARSLASWTTSGRYEQYF.